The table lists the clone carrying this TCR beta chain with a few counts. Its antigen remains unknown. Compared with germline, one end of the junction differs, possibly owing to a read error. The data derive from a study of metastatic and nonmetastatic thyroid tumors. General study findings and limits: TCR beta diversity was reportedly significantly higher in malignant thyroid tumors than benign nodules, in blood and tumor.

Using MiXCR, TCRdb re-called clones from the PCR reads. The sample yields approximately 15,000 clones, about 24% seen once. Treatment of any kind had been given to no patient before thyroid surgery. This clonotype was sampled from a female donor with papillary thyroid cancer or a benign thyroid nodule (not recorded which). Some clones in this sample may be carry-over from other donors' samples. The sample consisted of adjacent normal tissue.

The DNA for the CDR3 is TGTGCCAGCAGTCTTGGTCAGCTAGTACTGTTCTTC. This codes for CASSLGQLVLFF. The chain carries TRBV12-3 or TRBV12-4 and TRBJ2-7; D gene unclear. CDR3 length: 12 amino acids.